The 15 T cell receptor beta chains in this list originate from one sample, sequenced in a study of T-cell reconstitution after alpha-beta-depleted transplantation in children. Construction of the TCRbeta library involved unique molecular identifiers. TCRdb re-analysed the PCR reads in MiXCR, keeping a single row per CDR3 protein. Here the sample spans 350,000 to 500,000 distinct CDR3 sequences, about 45% being singletons. This specimen consisted of PBMCs, obtained before TCRalphabeta/CD19-depleted stem cell transplant. The receptors derive from a girl aged 2 to 9 with aplastic anemia, due to receive a stem cell transplant.

The chain uses TRBV5-1 and TRBJ2-6, with unresolved D. CDR1 is SGHRS and CDR2 is YFSETQ in the germline V gene. The CDR3 is 14 residues long. Trimming took 6 bases from V and 2 from J, leaving 9 bases between them. The CDR3 spells CASTPDTGANVLTF. For the CDR3, the DNA is TGCGCCAGCACCCCCGATACTGGGGCCAACGTCCTGACTTTC.

With regard to this clonotype: A much larger clone sits a single nucleotide away, making a read error possible. The rearrangement uses TRBV27 and TRBJ2-5; perhaps TRBD1 as D (5 bases). The CDR3 is 14 amino acids. Per germline, CDR1 MNHEY and CDR2 SMNVEV (reference sequence). The CDR3 region has the DNA TGTGCCAGCAGTTTTTTATCAGGGAAAGAGACCCAGTCCTTC. Residues: CASSFLSGKETQSF.

The sample holds a few counts of this clonotype. The V and J genes are TRBV7-9 and TRBJ2-1; no firm D call. Germline CDR1 reads SEHNR; CDR2 reads FQNEAQ (reference sequence). This CDR3 spans 13 amino acids. The germline V and J ends were trimmed by 4 bases and 8 bases, with 12 bases remaining between them. The CDR3 loop reads CASSSPSLDEQFF. The CDR3 DNA is TGTGCCAGCAGCTCCCCGTCACTCGATGAGCAGTTCTTC.

This rearrangement joins TRBV20-1 to TRBJ2-7; no clear D. V dropped 6 bases and J dropped 7 bases, with 13 bases sitting between them. This CDR3 has 11 residues. Looked up from germline, CDR1 is DFQATT and CDR2 is SNEGSKA (reference sequence). Written as DNA, the CDR3 is TGCAGTGCCCAACCAGGATTAGAGCAGTACTTC. Translating it yields CSAQPGLEQYF.

This clonotype was counted between two and nine times. The chain employs TRBV20-1 and TRBJ2-1, with 9 bases identical to TRBD2. Germline V gives CDR1 DFQATT, CDR2 SNEGSKA (reference sequence). The junction had 12 bases not matched to a gene; V was cut back by 6 bases and J by 3 bases. The length of the CDR3 is 16 residues. The CDR3 protein is CSAPPAGGEFYNEQFF. In DNA, the CDR3 is TGCAGTGCCCCACCGGCGGGAGGGGAGTTCTACAATGAGCAGTTCTTC.

As concerns this clonotype: Since a much larger clone is just one base distant, this may be a read error. The chain uses TRBV7-2 and TRBJ2-7; 9 nucleotides match TRBD2. The CDR3 has 15 residues. Germline CDR1 reads SGHTA; CDR2 reads FQGNSA. Written as DNA, the CDR3 is TGTGCCAGCAGCGGTTGGACTAGCGACTCCTACGAGCAGCACTTC. This encodes CASSGWTSDSYEQHF.

This clonotype was recorded many times. V is TRBV12-5 and J is TRBJ2-2; D gene unclear. This CDR3 is 15 amino acids long. CDR1 is LGHNT, CDR2 FRNRAP, per germline. V was trimmed by 3 bases and J by 0 bases, leaving 8 bases between them. CDR3 nucleotide sequence: TGTGCTAGTGGTTTTGGCTTCGCGAACACCGGGGAGCTGTTTTTT. This sequence encodes CASGFGFANTGELFF.

This sequence joins TRBV7-2 and TRBJ2-5; the D gene is possibly TRBD2 (5 bases). The V and J ends lost 5 bases and 4 bases respectively, with 20 bases between them. CDR1 is SGHTA, CDR2 FQGNSA, per germline. CDR3 length: 16 amino acids. CDR3 sequence reads: CASSPGRGPEGETQYF. CDR3 DNA sequence: TGTGCCAGCAGCCCGGGTCGCGGCCCCGAGGGAGAGACCCAGTACTTC.

V and J are TRBV28 and TRBJ2-2, with 9 bases matching TRBD2. Germline loops: CDR1 MDHEN, CDR2 SYDVKM. The V and J ends lost 5 bases and 0 bases, in that order; junction bases with no gene match: 7. The CDR3 loop spans 17 amino acids. In DNA form, the CDR3 reads TGTGCCAGCAGTCCTTCTAGCGGGAAGCCGAACACCGGGGAGCTGTTTTTT. Translation: CASSPSSGKPNTGELFF.

J is TRBJ2-7 and V is TRBV10-3, with 8 bases fitting TRBD1. CDR1 is ENHRY and CDR2 is SYGVKD in the germline V gene. The V segment lost 8 bases and the J segment 1 base; nucleotides outside the gene matches: 7. The CDR3 spans 14 residues. The CDR3 sequence: CAIRRTGSSYEQYF. The CDR3 DNA follows: TGTGCCATCCGCCGGACAGGGAGTTCCTACGAGCAGTACTTC.

This clonotype was observed once. This sequence joins TRBV5-1 and TRBJ2-7, with D possibly matching TRBD2 (6 bases). Deletions cut 3 bases from V and 0 bases from J, with 10 bases between. Germline V gene lookup returns CDR1 SGHRS and CDR2 YFSETQ. The length of the CDR3 is 14 residues. The chain's CDR3 is CASSWDGSSYEQYF. In DNA form, the CDR3 reads TGCGCCAGCAGCTGGGACGGGAGCTCCTACGAGCAGTACTTC.

The J gene is TRBJ2-1, the V gene TRBV7-9; 7 bases are shared with TRBD2. Losses at the gene ends were 0 bases for V and 7 bases for J; bases not matched to a gene: 6. The germline CDR1 and CDR2 sequences are SEHNR and FQNEAQ (reference sequence). The CDR3 extends over 15 amino acids. The CDR3 is CASSLAAREDNEQFF. The CDR3 bases are TGTGCCAGCAGCTTAGCCGCCCGGGAGGATAATGAGCAGTTCTTC.

The chain combines TRBV10-3 with TRBJ2-3; possible D gene TRBD1, 7 bases. CDR1 is ENHRY, CDR2 SYGVKD, per germline. Trimming removed 5 bases at V and 2 bases at J, with 17 bases between. The CDR3 totals 16 residues. CDR3 DNA sequence: TGTGCCATCAGTACTAATCAGGGGGGCACCACAGATACGCAGTATTTT. Its translation: CAISTNQGGTTDTQYF.

V usage is TRBV20-1 and J usage is TRBJ2-5; 12 nucleotides align to TRBD2. The germline CDR1 and CDR2 sequences are DFQATT and SNEGSKA (reference sequence). J was trimmed by 7 bases and V by 6 bases; bases with no gene match: 9. There are 14 residues in the CDR3. As DNA, the CDR3 is TGCAGTGCCAGACTAGCGGGGGTCCCAAGGACCCAGTACTTC. Translation gives CSARLAGVPRTQYF.

This clonotype was seen repeatedly, ten times or more. The chain recombines TRBV7-2 with TRBJ2-1, with TRBD2 matching over 8 bases. V lost 2 bases to trimming and J lost 3 bases; unmatched junction nucleotides: 3. Looked up from germline, CDR1 is SGHTA and CDR2 is FQGNSA. The CDR3 extends over 15 amino acids. DNA for the CDR3: TGTGCCAGCAGCTTAACTAGCGGCTTCTACAATGAGCAGTTCTTC. Translation gives CASSLTSGFYNEQFF.